The present entry profiles one T cell receptor (beta chain) with its context. Antigen unknown. Sequenced by immunoSEQ multiplex PCR; TCRdb stores in-frame clones only, minus some. The sample shows tens of thousands of clones, about 84% of them seen only once. With 9 bases removed from V and 5 bases from J, the gap between germline ends came to 17 bases. CDR3 length equals 14 residues. CDR1 and CDR2 (germline): LNHNV, YYDKDF (reference sequence). These data belong to a study of OX40 agonist ivuxolimab in advanced cancers. Overall study findings and caveats: Averaged across samples, CD8+ T cells carried more expanded clones than CD4+ did. At 0.1-3.0 mg/kg, partial responders had clonal expansion among the lowest observed. In the 0.1 to 3.0 mg/kg range, CD4+ and CD8+ blood T cells had expanded clonally by week 6.

The TCR sequence derives from an adult with an advanced solid tumor such as melanoma, head and neck, liver or kidney cancer. The sample was CD4+ or CD8+ T cells sorted from blood, taken in a trial of the OX40 agonist ivuxolimab. The chain has TRBV15 and TRBJ2-1, with D tentatively TRBD2 (6 bases). In DNA, the CDR3 is TGTGCCACAAACAGGAGGAGGGCGGACAATGAGCAGTTCTTC. Its protein product is CATNRRRADNEQFF.